Shown below are 28 T cell receptor beta chains from a single sample sequenced in a study of blood T cell repertoires in COVID-19. TCRdb's copy holds only in-frame clones and misses some; the assay was immunoSEQ multiplex PCR. The top ten clones hold roughly 4.9% of a sample with 200,000 to 300,000 clones, 70% to 90% of them seen once. The specimen sequenced was peripheral blood. The receptors originated from a woman between 55 and 75 years old with COVID-19, enrolled during active disease.

The rearrangement links TRBV18 to TRBJ1-1; 10 bases are shared with TRBD1. V lost 1 base to trimming and J lost 10 bases; unmatched junction nucleotides: 12. CDR1 is KGHSH, CDR2 LQKENI, per germline. The CDR3 length is 16 residues. The CDR3 reads CASSPLVPGQGSRAFF. CDR3 coding DNA: TGTGCCAGCTCACCACTAGTCCCGGGACAGGGGTCGAGAGCTTTCTTT.

This sequence joins TRBV20-1 and TRBJ2-1, with 7 nucleotides matching TRBD2. CDR3 size: 16 residues. With 3 bases clipped from V and 0 bases from J, the junction kept 8 bases outside the gene matches. CDR1 DFQATT and CDR2 SNEGSKA come from the germline V gene (reference sequence). The CDR3, as DNA: TGCAGTGCTAGTAAGGCTAGCGGAAGCTCCTACAATGAGCAGTTCTTC. Translated: CSASKASGSSYNEQFF.

This sequence joins TRBV6-5 and TRBJ2-7; TRBD1 matches at 8 bases. This CDR3 is 16 amino acids long. V shed 0 bases and J 2 bases; nucleotides not matched to a gene: 6. Germline CDR1 and CDR2: MNHEY and SVGAGI. The CDR3 nucleotides read TGTGCCAGCAGTTACTCAACCGGGACAGGCACCTACGAGCAGTACTTC. Amino acids: CASSYSTGTGTYEQYF.

The V and J genes are TRBV5-5 and TRBJ1-3; D not certain. Germline CDR1 reads SGHKS; CDR2 reads YYEKEE (reference sequence). V was cut by 0 bases and J by 0 bases, with 4 bases left in between. The CDR3 contains 14 residues. CDR3 region: CASSLGSSGNTIYF. CDR3 coding DNA: TGTGCCAGCAGCTTGGGTAGCTCTGGAAACACCATATATTTT.

The rearrangement uses TRBV7-9 and TRBJ1-5, with D maybe TRBD1 (5 bases). Germline V gene sequence: CDR1 SEHNR, CDR2 FQNEAQ (reference sequence). The ends were cut back, 5 bases at V and 4 bases at J, with 18 bases in the middle. The CDR3 runs to 16 residues. CDR3 protein: CASSREGAETNQPQHF. The CDR3, as DNA: TGTGCCAGCAGCCGAGAAGGGGCAGAAACGAATCAGCCCCAGCATTTT.

V is TRBV5-4 and J is TRBJ2-5, with D possibly being TRBD1 (5 bases). Germline V gives CDR1 SGHNT, CDR2 YYREEE (reference sequence). Trimming took off 5 bases at V and 0 bases at J, with 14 bases between the two ends. This CDR3 contains 15 residues. The CDR3 spells CASSVANRYQETQYF. CDR3 bases: TGTGCCAGCAGTGTCGCCAACAGGTACCAAGAGACCCAGTACTTC.

This rearrangement joins TRBV11-2 to TRBJ2-5; TRBD2 matches 7 bases. With V trimmed by 6 bases and J by 2 bases, 3 bases remained unmatched. The CDR3 spans 13 residues. The germline gives CDR1 SGHAT, CDR2 FQNNGV. DNA for the CDR3: TGTGCCAGCAGTAAGGGAGGGCAAGAGACCCAGTACTTC. Translating it yields CASSKGGQETQYF.

The chain links TRBV27 to TRBJ2-7; tentatively, D is TRBD1 (5 bases). V lost 8 bases and J 3 bases, leaving 17 bases between the germline ends. Per the germline V gene, CDR1 is MNHEY and CDR2 is SMNVEV (reference sequence). The CDR3 sequence is 14 residues long. CDR3 coding DNA: TGTGCCAGCCCGCTGTCAGGGTTCGGCTACGAGCAGTACTTC. It is translated as CASPLSGFGYEQYF.

CDR3 amino acids: CASSSSARANEKLFF. CDR3 DNA: TGTGCCAGCAGTTCCAGCGCGCGGGCAAATGAAAAACTGTTTTTT. This sequence joins TRBV28 and TRBJ1-4; D not resolved. Germline V gives CDR1 MDHEN, CDR2 SYDVKM. V was cut by 4 bases and J by 5 bases, with 14 bases left in between. The CDR3 is 15 residues long.

J is TRBJ2-7 and V is TRBV2; the match to TRBD1 covers 8 bases. V was clipped by 4 bases and J by 2 bases; unmatched bases: 4. The germline CDR1 and CDR2 sequences are SNHLY and FYNNEI. CDR3 length equals 14 residues. The CDR3 nucleotides are TGTGCCAGCAGTGCAGGGGGCCTGGCCTACGAGCAGTACTTC. Protein product: CASSAGGLAYEQYF.

This clone was recorded once. The CDR3 sequence: CASSVQSYTGELFF. The CDR3 DNA reads TGTGCCAGCAGCGTACAGTCGTACACCGGGGAGCTGTTTTTT. V usage is TRBV9 and J usage is TRBJ2-2, with no clear D. The germline V gene encodes CDR1 SGDLS and CDR2 YYNGEE. The CDR3 loop spans 14 amino acids. The V and J ends lost 1 base and 3 bases respectively, with 7 bases between them.

About this clone: The sample contains more than one DNA sequence encoding this CDR3. This chain uses TRBV7-8 with TRBJ2-1; 7 bases align to TRBD2. The CDR3 loop spans 15 amino acids. Germline lookup yields CDR1 SGHVS and CDR2 FQNEAQ. The V segment lost 1 base and the J segment 4 bases; nucleotides outside the gene matches: 4. The CDR3 region is CASSLGRERYNEQFF. The CDR3 DNA sequence: TGTGCCAGCAGCTTAGGGCGGGAGCGGTACAATGAGCAGTTCTTC.

There are a few counts of this clone. The V gene is TRBV6-2 or TRBV6-3, the J gene TRBJ1-5; D not resolved. Trimming removed 5 bases from V and 7 bases from J, with 15 bases in between. This CDR3 comprises 14 residues. CDR1 and CDR2 from the germline V gene are MNHEY and SVGEGT. The CDR3 loop is CASSGPAGTQPQHF. In nucleotides, the CDR3 is TGTGCCAGCAGTGGACCGGCGGGCACCCAGCCCCAGCATTTT.

The V and J genes are TRBV3-1 (or the pseudogene TRBV3-2) and TRBJ1-2, with D possibly being TRBD1 (6 bases). V gave up 4 bases and J gave up 3 bases, with 12 bases separating them. This CDR3 region has 14 residues. The germline V gene has CDR1 LGHDT and CDR2 YNNKEL (reference sequence). The CDR3 DNA reads as TGTGCCAGCAGCCTCTGGGCAGGGGACTATGGCTACACCTTC. Its protein product is CASSLWAGDYGYTF.

The rearrangement uses TRBV9 and TRBJ1-1, with 8 bases lining up with TRBD1. CDR1 is SGDLS, CDR2 YYNGEE, per germline. The CDR3 consists of 12 residues. The junction had 6 bases not matched to a gene; V was cut back by 4 bases and J by 10 bases. As DNA, the CDR3 is TGTGCCAGCAGCCGCGGACAGGGAGGAGCTTTCTTT. As protein: CASSRGQGGAFF.

In DNA form, the CDR3 reads TGTGCCAGCAGCGTAGGTACAGGTAGTAAAAATCAGCCCCAGCATTTT. Translating gives CASSVGTGSKNQPQHF. This sequence joins TRBV9 and TRBJ1-5, with D maybe TRBD1 (5 bases). The V gene lost 0 bases and the J gene lost 4 bases, with 14 bases spanning the gap. The CDR3 is 16 residues long. CDR1 and CDR2 from the germline V gene are SGDLS and YYNGEE.

The chain uses TRBV6-5 and TRBJ1-1, with TRBD1 matching over 8 bases. The CDR3 loop spans 14 amino acids. Trimming removed 6 bases from V and 3 bases from J; junction bases left unmatched: 6. Per germline, CDR1 MNHEY and CDR2 SVGAGI. As DNA, the CDR3 is TGTGCCAGCAGCCGGGACAGGAAAGACACTGAAGCTTTCTTT. Its protein product is CASSRDRKDTEAFF.

The chain recombines TRBV19 with TRBJ2-1; 7 bases fit TRBD1. CDR1 and CDR2 from the germline V gene are LNHDA and SQIVND (reference sequence). The CDR3 has 13 residues. With 4 bases clipped from V and 6 bases from J, the junction kept 3 bases outside the gene matches. For the CDR3, the DNA is TGTGCCAGTAGTACTTCAGGGGGCAATGAGCAGTTCTTC. Encoded protein: CASSTSGGNEQFF.

V and J are TRBV10-3 and TRBJ2-1, with 12 bases fitting TRBD2. CDR1 ENHRY and CDR2 SYGVKD come from the germline V gene. This CDR3 has 16 residues. V lost 2 bases, J lost 4 bases, and 3 bases stayed unmatched. The CDR3 is CAISEPGLAGYNEQFF. In DNA form, the CDR3 reads TGTGCCATCAGTGAGCCGGGACTAGCGGGTTACAATGAGCAGTTCTTC.

The chain combines TRBV27 with TRBJ2-5; 11 bases line up with TRBD2. V lost 2 bases to trimming and J lost 5 bases; unmatched junction nucleotides: 13. Germline CDR1 reads MNHEY; CDR2 reads SMNVEV (reference sequence). The CDR3 covers 18 residues. The CDR3 reads CASSLGTSGSRWRETQYF. In DNA, the CDR3 is TGTGCCAGCAGTTTAGGAACTAGCGGGAGTCGTTGGAGGGAGACCCAGTACTTC.

The chain couples TRBV6-2 or TRBV6-3 to TRBJ2-3, with TRBD2 identical over 13 bases. This CDR3 spans 18 amino acids. The V and J ends lost 6 bases and 1 base, in that order; junction bases with no gene match: 10. Germline assignment: CDR1 MNHEY and CDR2 SVGEGT. CDR3 amino acids: CASSQLAGGPGGTDTQYF. DNA of the CDR3: TGTGCCAGCAGCCAACTAGCGGGAGGGCCGGGTGGCACAGATACGCAGTATTTT.

This rearrangement joins TRBV19 to TRBJ1-5, with D maybe TRBD1 (5 bases). The CDR3 is 15 residues long. Germline values: CDR1 LNHDA, CDR2 SQIVND (reference sequence). Trimming stripped 2 bases from V and 4 bases from J, with 12 bases between. CDR3 sequence: CASSIRGQGNQPQHF. In DNA form, the CDR3 reads TGTGCCAGTAGTATAAGAGGCCAGGGAAATCAGCCCCAGCATTTT.

This chain links TRBV7-9 with TRBJ2-2; 7 bases map to TRBD1. Germline CDR1 is SEHNR and CDR2 is FQNEAQ (reference sequence). V was clipped by 3 bases and J by 0 bases; unmatched bases: 4. The CDR3 extends over 16 amino acids. The CDR3 here is CASSFGQAANTGELFF. The DNA of the CDR3 is TGTGCCAGCAGCTTTGGACAGGCCGCGAACACCGGGGAGCTGTTTTTT.

The V call is TRBV28, the J call TRBJ1-2, with 8 bases that match TRBD1. The CDR3 runs 14 residues. Trimming removed 2 bases from V and 6 bases from J; junction bases left unmatched: 5. In germline, CDR1 is MDHEN, CDR2 SYDVKM. CDR3 sequence: CASSLEDRANGYTF. The CDR3 DNA follows: TGTGCCAGCAGTTTAGAGGACAGGGCGAATGGCTACACCTTC.

The genes are TRBV3-1 (or the pseudogene TRBV3-2) and TRBJ2-3; the D gene is possibly TRBD2 (5 bases). V gave up 4 bases and J gave up 6 bases, with 17 bases separating them. Germline V gene sequence: CDR1 LGHDT, CDR2 YNNKEL (reference sequence). The CDR3 is made up of 15 amino acids. Written as DNA, the CDR3 is TGTGCCAGCAGCCGAGGACTTCCTCGTGGGGATACGCAGTATTTT. It codes for CASSRGLPRGDTQYF.

This rearrangement joins TRBV5-1 to TRBJ2-1; 13 nucleotides align to TRBD2. CDR1 SGHRS and CDR2 YFSETQ come from the germline V gene. The J segment lost 5 bases and the V segment lost 3 bases, leaving 8 bases of the junction unmatched. The CDR3 loop spans 17 amino acids. CDR3 sequence reads: CASSWTSGSSVHNEQFF. In DNA form, the CDR3 reads TGCGCCAGCAGCTGGACTAGCGGGAGCAGCGTCCACAATGAGCAGTTCTTC.

V is TRBV3-1 (or the pseudogene TRBV3-2) and J is TRBJ2-2; the match to TRBD1 covers 8 bases. Looked up from germline, CDR1 is LGHDT and CDR2 is YNNKEL (reference sequence). Unmatched junction bases numbered 2, after V lost 3 bases and J lost 2 bases. The CDR3 runs to 15 residues. The CDR3 DNA follows: TGTGCCAGCAGCCAGGACAGGGTTAACACCGGGGAGCTGTTTTTT. Encoded protein: CASSQDRVNTGELFF.

The chain is built from TRBV5-4 and TRBJ2-1; TRBD2 matches at 8 bases. V lost 6 bases to trimming and J lost 2 bases; unmatched junction nucleotides: 7. The V gene's germline CDR1 is SGHNT and CDR2 YYREEE (reference sequence). CDR3 size: 15 residues. The CDR3 bases are TGTGCCAGCACATTAGGACTAGCAGCCTACAATGAGCAGTTCTTC. Its translation is CASTLGLAAYNEQFF.